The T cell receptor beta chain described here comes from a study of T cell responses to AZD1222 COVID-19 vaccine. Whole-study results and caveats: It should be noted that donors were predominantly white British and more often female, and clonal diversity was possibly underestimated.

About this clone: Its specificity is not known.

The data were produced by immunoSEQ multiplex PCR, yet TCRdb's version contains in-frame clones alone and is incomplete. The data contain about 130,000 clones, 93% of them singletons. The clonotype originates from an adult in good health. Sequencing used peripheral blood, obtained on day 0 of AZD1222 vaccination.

For the CDR3, the DNA is TGTGCCAGCAGCCAAGTAAAGAACACTGAAGCTTTCTTT. Encoded protein: CASSQVKNTEAFF. The chain combines TRBV3-1 (or the pseudogene TRBV3-2) with TRBJ1-1; D is ambiguous. Germline loops: CDR1 LGHDT, CDR2 YNNKEL (reference sequence). Trimming left V 1 base short and J 1 base short, with 4 bases between. The CDR3 spans 13 residues.